This TCR beta chain came from a study of sequential checkpoint blockade in melanoma. This table comes from immunoSEQ multiplex PCR, and its TCRdb copy is limited to in-frame clones, with some not included. The table records fewer than 25,000 clones, around 80% of them present only once. Germline CDR1 reads SEHNR; CDR2 reads FQNEAQ (reference sequence). The CDR3 has 17 amino acids. V shed 4 bases and J 0 bases; nucleotides not matched to a gene: 10. Comments on this clone: Other DNA sequences from this sample encode an identical CDR3 as well.

The treatment is: randomized to nivolumab then ipilimumab (arm A) or the reverse (arm B). This TCR was recovered from a human donor with melanoma. The chain links TRBV7-9 to TRBJ1-2; 8 bases are shared with TRBD1. This material consisted of CD8+ T cells sorted from blood (inferred from file names), taken from a patient given nivolumab and ipilimumab in sequence. The CDR3 DNA reads as TGTGCCAGCAGCTCCCCCGGGACAGGAGCAACTAACTATGGCTACACCTTC. Residues: CASSSPGTGATNYGYTF.